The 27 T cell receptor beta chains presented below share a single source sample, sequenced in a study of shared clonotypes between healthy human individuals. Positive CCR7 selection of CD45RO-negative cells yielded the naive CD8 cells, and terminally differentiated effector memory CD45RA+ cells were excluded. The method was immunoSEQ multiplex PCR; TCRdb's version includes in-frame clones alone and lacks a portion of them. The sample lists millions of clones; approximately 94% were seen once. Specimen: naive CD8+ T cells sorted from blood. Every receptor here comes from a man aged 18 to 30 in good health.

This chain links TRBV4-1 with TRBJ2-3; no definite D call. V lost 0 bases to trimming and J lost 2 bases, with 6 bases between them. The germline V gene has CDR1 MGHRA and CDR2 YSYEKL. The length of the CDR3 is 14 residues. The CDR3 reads CASSQDDTTDTQYF. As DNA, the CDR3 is TGCGCCAGCAGCCAAGATGACACCACAGATACGCAGTATTTT.

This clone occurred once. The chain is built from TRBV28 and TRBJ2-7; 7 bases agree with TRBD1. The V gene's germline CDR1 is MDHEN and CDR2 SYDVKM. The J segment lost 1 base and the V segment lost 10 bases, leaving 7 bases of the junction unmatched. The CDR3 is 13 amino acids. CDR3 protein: CATDTGDSYEQYF. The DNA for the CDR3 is TGTGCCACCGATACAGGGGATTCCTACGAGCAGTACTTC.

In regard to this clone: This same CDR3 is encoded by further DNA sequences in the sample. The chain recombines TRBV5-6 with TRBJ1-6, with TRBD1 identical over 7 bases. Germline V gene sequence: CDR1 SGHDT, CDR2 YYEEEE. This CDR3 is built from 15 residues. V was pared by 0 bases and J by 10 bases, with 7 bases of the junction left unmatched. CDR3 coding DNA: TGTGCCAGCAGCTTGGGGCAGGGGGTTGGATCACCCCTCCACTTT. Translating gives CASSLGQGVGSPLHF.

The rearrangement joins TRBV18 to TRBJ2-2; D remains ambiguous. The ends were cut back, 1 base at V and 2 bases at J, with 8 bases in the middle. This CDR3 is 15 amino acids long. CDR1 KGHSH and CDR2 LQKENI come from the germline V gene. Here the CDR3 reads CASSPQSANTGELFF. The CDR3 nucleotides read TGTGCCAGCTCACCACAGTCCGCAAACACCGGGGAGCTGTTTTTT.

CDR3 nucleotide sequence: TGTGCCAGCTCACCGGACGGGACAGGGAGTCTGGAGACCCAGTACTTC. Amino acid sequence: CASSPDGTGSLETQYF. The rearrangement joins TRBV18 to TRBJ2-5; 9 bases agree with TRBD1. The CDR3 is 16 amino acids. The V gene's germline CDR1 is KGHSH and CDR2 LQKENI. J lost 5 bases, V lost 3 bases, and 10 bases had no gene match.

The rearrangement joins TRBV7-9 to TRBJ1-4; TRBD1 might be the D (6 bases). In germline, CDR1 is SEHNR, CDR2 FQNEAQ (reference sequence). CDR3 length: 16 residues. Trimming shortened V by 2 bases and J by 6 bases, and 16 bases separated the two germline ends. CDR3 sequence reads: CASSLYIHEGDEKLFF. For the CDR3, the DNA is TGTGCCAGCAGCTTATATATCCATGAGGGGGATGAAAAACTGTTTTTT.

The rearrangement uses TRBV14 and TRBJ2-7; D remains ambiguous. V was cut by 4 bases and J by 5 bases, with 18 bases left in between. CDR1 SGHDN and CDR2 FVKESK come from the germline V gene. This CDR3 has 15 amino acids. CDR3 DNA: TGTGCCAGCAGCCCAATCGGCTCCCTCCTCAACGAGCAGTACTTC. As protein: CASSPIGSLLNEQYF.

CDR3 loop: CASSLASTGIYEQYF. The CDR3 DNA is TGCGCCAGCAGCTTGGCCTCGACAGGGATCTACGAGCAGTACTTC. The rearrangement links TRBV5-1 to TRBJ2-7; 7 bases are shared with TRBD1. The CDR3 runs to 15 residues. V lost 0 bases, J lost 3 bases, and 6 bases stayed unmatched. Per the germline V gene, CDR1 is SGHRS and CDR2 is YFSETQ.

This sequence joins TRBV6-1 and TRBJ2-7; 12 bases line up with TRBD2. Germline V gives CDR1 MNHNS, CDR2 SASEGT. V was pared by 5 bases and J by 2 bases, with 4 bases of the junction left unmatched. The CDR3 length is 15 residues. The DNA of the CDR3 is TGTGCCAGCAGTTTCGGACTAGCGGGGACCTACGAGCAGTACTTC. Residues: CASSFGLAGTYEQYF.

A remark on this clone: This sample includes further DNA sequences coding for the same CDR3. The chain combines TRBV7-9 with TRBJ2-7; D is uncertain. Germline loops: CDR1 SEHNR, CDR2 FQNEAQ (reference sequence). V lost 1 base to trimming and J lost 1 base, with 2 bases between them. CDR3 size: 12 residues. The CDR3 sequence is CASSLESYEQYF. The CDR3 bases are TGTGCCAGCAGCTTAGAATCCTACGAGCAGTACTTC.

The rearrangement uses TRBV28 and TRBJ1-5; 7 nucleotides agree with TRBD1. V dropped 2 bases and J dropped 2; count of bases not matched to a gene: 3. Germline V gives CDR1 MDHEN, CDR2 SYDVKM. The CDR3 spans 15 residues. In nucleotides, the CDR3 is TGTGCCAGCAGTTTAACAGGGGAAGGCAATCAGCCCCAGCATTTT. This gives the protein CASSLTGEGNQPQHF.

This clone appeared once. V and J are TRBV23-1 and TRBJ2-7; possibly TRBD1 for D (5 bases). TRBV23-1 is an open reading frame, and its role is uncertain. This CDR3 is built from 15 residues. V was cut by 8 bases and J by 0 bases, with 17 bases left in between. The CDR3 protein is CASPLGYQGSYEQYF. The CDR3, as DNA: TGCGCCAGCCCCCTTGGGTACCAGGGCTCCTACGAGCAGTACTTC.

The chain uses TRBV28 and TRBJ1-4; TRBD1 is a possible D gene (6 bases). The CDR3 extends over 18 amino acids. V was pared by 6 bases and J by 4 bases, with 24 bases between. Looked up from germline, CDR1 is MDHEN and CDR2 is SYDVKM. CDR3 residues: CASSAVGTSERSNEKLFF. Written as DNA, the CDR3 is TGTGCCAGCAGCGCCGTTGGGACATCCGAAAGAAGTAATGAAAAACTGTTTTTT.

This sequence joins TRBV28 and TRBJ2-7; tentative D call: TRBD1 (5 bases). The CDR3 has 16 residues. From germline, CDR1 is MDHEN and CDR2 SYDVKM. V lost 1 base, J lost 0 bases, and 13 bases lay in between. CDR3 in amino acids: CASSLSRTLISYEQYF. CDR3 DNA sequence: TGTGCCAGCAGTTTATCTAGGACACTCATCTCCTACGAGCAGTACTTC. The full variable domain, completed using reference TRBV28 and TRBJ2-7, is DVKVTQSSRYLVKRTGEKVFLECVQDMDHENMFWYRQDPGLGLRLIYFSYDVKMKEKGDIPEGYSVSREKKERFSLILESASTNQTSMYLCASSLSRTLISYEQYFGPGTRLTVT.

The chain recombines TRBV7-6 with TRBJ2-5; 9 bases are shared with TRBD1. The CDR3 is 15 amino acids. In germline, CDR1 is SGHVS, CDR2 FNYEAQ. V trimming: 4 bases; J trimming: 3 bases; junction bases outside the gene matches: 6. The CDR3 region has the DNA TGTGCCAGCAGCTGGGGGGACAGGGAAGAAGAGACCCAGTACTTC. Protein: CASSWGDREEETQYF.

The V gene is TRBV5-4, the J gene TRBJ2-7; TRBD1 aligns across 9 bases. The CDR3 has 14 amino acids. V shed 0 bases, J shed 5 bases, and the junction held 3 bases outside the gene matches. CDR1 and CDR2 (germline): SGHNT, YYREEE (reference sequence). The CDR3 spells CASSLDRGHHEQYF. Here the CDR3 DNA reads TGTGCCAGCAGCTTGGACAGGGGGCACCACGAGCAGTACTTC.

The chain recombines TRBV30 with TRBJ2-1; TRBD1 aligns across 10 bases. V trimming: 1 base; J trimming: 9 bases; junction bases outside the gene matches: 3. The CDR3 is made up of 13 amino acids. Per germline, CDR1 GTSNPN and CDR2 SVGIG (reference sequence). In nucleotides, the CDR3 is TGTGCCTGGAGTGCAGGGACAGGGGCTGAGCAGTTCTTC. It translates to CAWSAGTGAEQFF.

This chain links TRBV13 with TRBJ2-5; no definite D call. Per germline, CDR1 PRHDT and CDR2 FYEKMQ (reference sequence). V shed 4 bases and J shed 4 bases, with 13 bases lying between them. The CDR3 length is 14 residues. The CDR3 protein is CASSSRGARETQYF. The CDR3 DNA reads TGTGCCAGCAGCTCCCGTGGAGCCCGAGAGACCCAGTACTTC. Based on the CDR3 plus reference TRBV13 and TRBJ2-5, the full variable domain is AAGVIQSPRHLIKEKRETATLKCYPIPRHDTVYWYQQGPGQDPQFLISFYEKMQSDKGSIPDRFSAQQFSDYHSELNMSSLELGDSALYFCASSSRGARETQYFGPGTRLLVL.

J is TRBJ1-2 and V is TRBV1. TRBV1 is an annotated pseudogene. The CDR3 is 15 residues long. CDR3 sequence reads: CTSSQDTFKDYGYTF. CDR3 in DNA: TGCACCAGCAGCCAAGACACCTTTAAGGACTATGGCTACACCTTC.

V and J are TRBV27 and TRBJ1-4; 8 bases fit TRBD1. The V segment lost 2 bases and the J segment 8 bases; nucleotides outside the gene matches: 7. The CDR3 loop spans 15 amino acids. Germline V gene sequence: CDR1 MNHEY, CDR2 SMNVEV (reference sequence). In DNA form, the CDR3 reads TGTGCCAGCAGTTTAGCGGGGACAGGAGGCGAAAAACTGTTTTTT. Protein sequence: CASSLAGTGGEKLFF.

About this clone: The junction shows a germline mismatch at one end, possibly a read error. This CDR3 is CASSLWPPPLNF. CDR3 in DNA: TGCGCCAGCAGCTTGTGGCCGCCCCCATTGAATTTT. The gene calls are TRBV5-1 and TRBJ2-3, with unresolved D. The germline V gene encodes CDR1 SGHRS and CDR2 YFSETQ. The CDR3 runs to 12 residues.

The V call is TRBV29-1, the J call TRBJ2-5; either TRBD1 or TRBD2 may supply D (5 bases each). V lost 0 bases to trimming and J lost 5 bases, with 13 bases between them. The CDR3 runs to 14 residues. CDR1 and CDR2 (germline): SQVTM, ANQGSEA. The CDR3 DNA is TGCAGCGTTGAAGACGGGACGGGGCGTGAGACCCAGTACTTC. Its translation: CSVEDGTGRETQYF. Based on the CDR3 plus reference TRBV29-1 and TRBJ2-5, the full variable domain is SAVISQKPSRDICQRGTSLTIQCQVDSQVTMMFWYRQQPGQSLTLIATANQGSEATYESGFVIDKFPISRPNLTFSTLTVSNMSPEDSSIYLCSVEDGTGRETQYFGPGTRLLVL.

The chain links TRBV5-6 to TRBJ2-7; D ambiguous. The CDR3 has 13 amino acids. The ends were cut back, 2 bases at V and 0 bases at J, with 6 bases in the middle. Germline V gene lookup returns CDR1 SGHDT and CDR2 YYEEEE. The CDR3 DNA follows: TGTGCCAGCAGCTTAACTCACTCCTACGAGCAGTACTTC. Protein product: CASSLTHSYEQYF. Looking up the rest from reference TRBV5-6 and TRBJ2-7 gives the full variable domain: DAGVTQSPTHLIKTRGQQVTLRCSPKSGHDTVSWYQQALGQGPQFIFQYYEEEERQRGNFPDRFSGHQFPNYSSELNVNALLLGDSALYLCASSLTHSYEQYFGPGTRLTVT.

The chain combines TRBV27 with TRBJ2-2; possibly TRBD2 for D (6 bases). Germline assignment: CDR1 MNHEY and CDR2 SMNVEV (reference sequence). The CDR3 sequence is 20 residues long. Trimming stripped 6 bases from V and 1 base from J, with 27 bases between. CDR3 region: CASRPTFGDAAEGNTGELFF. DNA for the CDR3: TGTGCCAGCAGGCCAACCTTCGGGGACGCCGCGGAGGGGAACACCGGGGAGCTGTTTTTT.

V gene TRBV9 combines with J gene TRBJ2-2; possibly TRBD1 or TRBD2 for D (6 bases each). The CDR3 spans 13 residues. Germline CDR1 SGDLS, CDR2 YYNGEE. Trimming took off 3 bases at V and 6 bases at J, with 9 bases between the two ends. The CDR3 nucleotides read TGTGCCAGCAGCGCAGGGGAGGCCGGGGAGCTGTTTTTT. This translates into CASSAGEAGELFF.

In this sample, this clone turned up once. Here the CDR3 DNA reads TGTGCCAGCAGCTTAGATCGGCTACTGCTCCATGAGCAGTTCTTC. This gives the protein CASSLDRLLLHEQFF. The chain uses TRBV7-8 and TRBJ2-1; D is unresolved. CDR3 length equals 15 residues. Germline-derived CDR1 and CDR2 are SGHVS and FQNEAQ. Deletions cut 1 base from V and 8 bases from J, with 15 bases between.

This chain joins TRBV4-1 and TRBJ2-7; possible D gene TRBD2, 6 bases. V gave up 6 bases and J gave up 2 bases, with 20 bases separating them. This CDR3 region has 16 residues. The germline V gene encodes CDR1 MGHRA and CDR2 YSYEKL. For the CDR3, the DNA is TGCGCCAGCAGTCCCGTATTTGGTGGAGGGGCCTACGAGCAGTACTTC. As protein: CASSPVFGGGAYEQYF.